A selection of T cell receptor beta chains follows, all from one sample in a study of OX40 agonist ivuxolimab in advanced cancers. Assay: immunoSEQ multiplex PCR; the TCRdb copy retains only in-frame clones and omits some. This table holds about 80,000 clones, 80% to 90% found once. Sequencing was performed on CD4+ or CD8+ T cells sorted from blood, taken in a trial of the OX40 agonist ivuxolimab. These TCRs come from an adult with an advanced solid tumor such as melanoma, head and neck, liver or kidney cancer. Each CDR3 is given with its conserved first and last residue. Fields, in order: J gene, V gene, clone size, D gene, CDR3 protein, CDR3 DNA. The D gene is left open where the match is weak. Not every row has a clone size; where given, it reads once, few, many or a size class.

TRBJ1-2 TRBV28 few TRBD1 CASTRGTAYGYTF TGTGCCAGCACACGAGGGACAGCCTATGGCTACACCTTC
TRBJ2-2 TRBV7-9 few TRBD2 CASSPASASGRAWTGELFF TGTGCCAGCAGCCCTGCCTCGGCTAGCGGGAGGGCTTGGACCGGGGAGCTGTTTTTT
TRBJ2-4 TRBV14 - TRBD2 CASSLSGRNIQYF TGTGCCAGCAGCTTAAGCGGGAGAAACATTCAGTACTTC
TRBJ2-7 TRBV5-1 - TRBD1 CASSFRGRQGIPYEQYF TGCGCCAGCAGCTTTAGAGGGCGACAGGGGATTCCCTACGAGCAGTACTTC
TRBJ1-2 TRBV7-9 - - CASSLGAGRDIYGYTF TGTGCCAGCAGCTTAGGTGCGGGGCGCGATATCTATGGCTACACCTTC
TRBJ2-2 TRBV30 - TRBD2 CAWTVAGGFGAVF TGTGCCTGGACTGTAGCGGGAGGGTTTGGAGCTGTTTTT
TRBJ2-5 TRBV5-1 - TRBD1 CASSFSGGQETQYF TGCGCCAGCAGTTTCTCAGGGGGCCAAGAGACCCAGTACTTC
TRBJ2-5 TRBV5-4 - - CASSSPVRGQETQYF TGTGCCAGCAGCTCGCCCGTCCGGGGCCAAGAGACCCAGTACTTC
TRBJ1-1 TRBV18 few - CASSAGPRTEAFF TGTGCCAGCTCCGCTGGACCGAGGACTGAAGCTTTCTTT
TRBJ2-7 TRBV19 - - CASRQTTGVNYEQYF TGTGCCAGTAGGCAGACGACAGGCGTAAACTACGAGCAGTACTTC
TRBJ2-1 TRBV7-2 - - CASSLASSGLNNEQFF TGTGCCAGCAGCTTAGCGTCCAGCGGGTTAAACAATGAGCAGTTCTTC
TRBJ2-5 TRBV19 - TRBD2 CASSIGLAVQETQYF TGTGCCAGTAGTATTGGACTAGCAGTACAAGAGACCCAGTACTTC
TRBJ2-5 TRBV5-1 once TRBD2 CASTLSPGGRSGTQYF TGCGCCAGCACCCTCTCCCCGGGGGGGCGATCCGGGACCCAGTACTTC
TRBJ1-2 TRBV18 - - CASSRGQQLGGYTF TGTGCCAGCTCACGAGGCCAGCAGTTAGGTGGCTACACCTTC
TRBJ2-7 TRBV5-4 - TRBD2 CASSSETSGYSYEQYF TGTGCCAGCAGCTCGGAGACTAGCGGGTACTCCTACGAGCAGTACTTC
TRBJ2-4 TRBV30 - TRBD2 CAWSGGAIVKNIQYF TGTGCCTGGAGCGGGGGGGCCATTGTGAAAAACATTCAGTACTTC
TRBJ1-4 TRBV6-6 - - CASVRSAWNEKLFF TGTGCCAGCGTACGTAGTGCGTGGAATGAAAAACTGTTTTTT
TRBJ2-5 TRBV5-1 - TRBD2 CASSPTGGALETQYF TGCGCCAGCAGCCCGACGGGAGGGGCTCTTGAGACCCAGTACTTC
TRBJ2-7 TRBV7-2 few TRBD1 CASSLGTGAMGEQYF TGTGCCAGCAGCTTGGGGACAGGGGCGATGGGCGAGCAGTACTTC
TRBJ1-3 TRBV7-2 - - CASSLHSTGNTIYF TGTGCCAGCAGCTTGCACAGTACTGGAAACACCATATATTTT
TRBJ2-7 TRBV11-2 few TRBD2 CASSPKGLAGNFHEQYF TGTGCCAGCAGCCCCAAGGGACTAGCGGGAAACTTCCACGAGCAGTACTTC
TRBJ2-7 TRBV7-7 - TRBD1 CASSRTGTGGYEQYF TGTGCCAGCAGCCGGACCGGGACAGGGGGCTACGAGCAGTACTTC
TRBJ1-2 TRBV6-4 few - CASWEGVTF TGTGCCAGCTGGGAGGGTGTCACCTTC
TRBJ2-5 TRBV7-3 - TRBD2 CASSLTDLAGGPEEAQETQYF TGTGCCAGCAGCTTAACGGATCTAGCGGGGGGGCCGGAGGAGGCCCAAGAGACCCAGTACTTC
TRBJ2-2 TRBV29-1 - TRBD1 CSSRTGGYTGELFF TGCAGCTCCAGGACAGGGGGCTACACCGGGGAGCTGTTTTTT
TRBJ2-3 TRBV7-9 - TRBD2 CASSILAGNTDTQYF TGTGCCAGCAGCATACTAGCGGGGAACACAGATACGCAGTATTTT
TRBJ2-3 TRBV6-6 - - CASSRSGSTDTQYF TGTGCCAGTAGTCGAAGCGGTAGCACAGATACGCAGTATTTT
TRBJ1-2 TRBV19 - - CASKLAGEQLGYTF TGTGCCAGTAAGTTAGCCGGGGAGCAGCTTGGCTACACCTTC
TRBJ2-7 TRBV5-4 few - CASSSANLYEQYF TGTGCCAGCAGTTCAGCAAACCTCTACGAGCAGTACTTC
TRBJ1-6 TRBV6-5 once - CASSGEGDSPLHF TGTGCCAGCAGTGGAGAAGGAGATTCACCCCTCCACTTT
TRBJ1-1 TRBV6-5 - TRBD1 CASTPGTANTEAFF TGTGCCAGCACCCCGGGGACAGCGAACACTGAAGCTTTCTTT
TRBJ1-2 TRBV6-6 - - CASSYSTSGYTF TGTGCCAGCAGTTACTCGACGTCGGGCTACACCTTC
TRBJ1-1 TRBV6-5 - TRBD1 CASRSGTGKTEAFF TGTGCCAGCAGGTCCGGGACAGGGAAGACTGAAGCTTTCTTT
TRBJ2-7 TRBV11-2 - - CASSLEGHGGFEQYF TGTGCCAGCAGCTTAGAAGGGCACGGTGGGTTTGAGCAGTACTTC
TRBJ2-7 TRBV6-6 - TRBD2 CASRVLAGGTYEQYF TGTGCCAGCAGGGTTCTCGCGGGAGGCACCTACGAGCAGTACTTC
TRBJ2-3 TRBV7-2 once - CASSFSSRTDTQYF TGTGCCAGCAGCTTCTCTAGCCGCACAGATACGCAGTATTTT
TRBJ1-4 TRBV11-2 - - CASSLARGRSDEKLFF TGTGCCAGCAGCTTAGCGCGGGGGCGGTCGGACGAAAAACTGTTTTTT
TRBJ1-2 TRBV4-1 - - CASSQGFLLGGYTF TGCGCCAGCAGCCAAGGATTTCTTCTAGGGGGCTACACCTTC
TRBJ2-7 TRBV11-2 - - CASSLAHQTRSYEQYF TGTGCCAGCAGCTTAGCTCACCAGACTAGGTCCTACGAGCAGTACTTC
TRBJ2-7 TRBV5-4 - - CASSLMGAGTYEQYF TGTGCCAGCAGCTTGATGGGGGCTGGGACCTACGAGCAGTACTTC
TRBJ2-4 TRBV30 - TRBD1 CAWSVGTGRNIQYF TGTGCCTGGAGTGTAGGGACAGGGAGAAACATTCAGTACTTC
TRBJ2-3 TRBV9 once - CASSVGGGLVDTQYF TGTGCCAGCAGCGTAGGTGGGGGGTTGGTGGATACGCAGTATTTT
TRBJ2-6 TRBV6-6 once - CASTHPGSGANVLTF TGTGCCAGCACCCACCCGGGTTCTGGGGCCAACGTCCTGACTTTC
TRBJ2-5 TRBV19 few - CASSRVAQGSETQYF TGTGCCAGTAGTCGGGTAGCCCAGGGAAGCGAGACCCAGTACTTC
TRBJ1-5 TRBV7-2 - TRBD1 CASAGGYYSNQPQHF TGTGCCAGCGCAGGGGGTTACTATAGCAATCAGCCCCAGCATTTT
TRBJ1-2 TRBV6-6 - TRBD1 CASSYLGTGGGYTF TGTGCCAGCAGTTACTTGGGGACAGGGGGAGGCTACACCTTC